Listed below are T cell receptor beta chains from one sample, sequenced in a study of T cells in localized non-small cell lung cancer. TCRdb's copy holds only in-frame clones and misses some; the assay was immunoSEQ multiplex PCR. Seen here are some 700 clones, approximately 25% observed once, and the top ten hold 20% to 25%. The sample consisted of normal lung tissue next to the tumor, taken before any cancer treatment. These receptors originate from a woman aged 40-69 years with stage II squamous cell lung carcinoma. Each CDR3 is given without its conserved first and last residue. The order of the fields is V gene, clone size, CDR3 protein. Clone size is stated in some rows and not others, as once, few, many or a class when expanded.

TRBV28,.,ASSARQGLGGNTIY
TRBV4-1,few,ASSQLGGAGPSYGYT
TRBV11-3,.,ASMGLAGAHSYEQY
TRBV14,large,ASSQGREVSPLH
TRBV6-8,.,ASSHDRGGGQPQH
TRBV9,.,ASSVMGPGANVLT
TRBV1,.,TSRRQAQSRANVLT
TRBV30,.,AWSPLRNSEAF
TRBV9,few,ASSVGAQREAYNEQF
TRBV5-1,.,ASRSPPGTEYTGELF
TRBV28,.,ASSFPGRRGELF
TRBV6-8,few,ASSFRVSKKETQY
TRBV9,medium-sized,ASSVDRAARETQY
TRBV30,.,AWSVPRKGGYT
TRBV19,.,ASSILRETGSDIQY
TRBV6-8,.,ASSYSRSPPTSGGAVGELF
TRBV29-1,.,SVETAQNTEAF
TRBV6-8,few,ASSYRVPGQGNNEQF
TRBV29-1,.,SVGAPVLDTQY
TRBV11-3,few,ASSPVQGARAEQY
TRBV18,.,ASSPLAQGWRNYDGNTIY
TRBV6-8,few,ASTSLRHQLSSPQH
TRBV15,.,ATSRVLWDQGGWNEQF
TRBV9,few,ASSLPPGQGAHGYT